This entry is about one T cell receptor beta chain. Its antigen remains unidentified. Sample-barcoded 5' priming and a J-beta primer mix drove a second PCR of 7 to 11 cycles. Each cDNA was tagged by a template-switch adaptor containing 12 random nucleotides. TCRdb reprocessed the 5' RACE reads via MiXCR and lists one record per CDR3 protein. The sample has 1.5 million to 2 million distinct CDR3 sequences, roughly 30% seen once; the top ten hold around 7.7%. The CDR3 length is 15 residues. The ends lost 1 base at V and 3 bases at J; junction bases unmatched: 3. The germline V gene encodes CDR1 LGHDT and CDR2 YNNKEL (reference sequence). The entry originates in a study of blood T cells in healthy people across ages. Study conclusions and caveats: Greater diversity and more naive CD4+ cells were seen in long-lived donors than in aged donors.

The rearrangement links TRBV3-1 to TRBJ2-7; TRBD2 aligns across 10 bases. This receptor was identified in a woman between 25 and 40 years old in good health. Sequenced input: blood. DNA of the CDR3: TGTGCCAGCAGCCAAGGGACTAGCGGATTCTACGAGCAGTACTTC. As protein: CASSQGTSGFYEQYF.